Listed below are T cell receptor beta chains from one sample, sequenced in a study of control samples from healthy donors and cancer patients. The method was immunoSEQ multiplex PCR; TCRdb's version includes in-frame clones alone and lacks a portion of them. The table includes roughly 88,000 clones, over 90% detected once. The sequencing sample was made of blood. The source is a man between 18 and 29 years old in good health. The CDR3 runs from the conserved cysteine through the conserved F or W. D genes are given only for firm matches.

>TRBV2|.|TRBJ2-2
TGTGCCAGCACGATCGGGCGCGAGCTGTTTTTT
CASTIGRELFF
>TRBV10-2|.|TRBJ2-5
TGCGCCTCCTCGGCGGAGACCCAGTACTTC
CASSAETQYF
>TRBV10-1|.|TRBJ1-5
TGCGCCACCGTTGGACCTCGCAATCAGCCCCAGCATTTT
CATVGPRNQPQHF
>TRBV18|.|TRBJ2-2
TGTGCCAGCTCACCCCGGAACACCGGGGAGCTGTTTTTT
CASSPRNTGELFF
>TRBV30|.|TRBJ1-3
TGTGCCTGGGGGGAGACTGGAAACACCATATATTTT
CAWGETGNTIYF
>TRBV27|TRBD1|TRBJ1-5
TGTGCCAGCAGAACAGGACAGGGCCTTAGTAGCAATCAGCCCCAGCATTTT
CASRTGQGLSSNQPQHF